This T cell receptor (beta chain) was captured by sequencing in a study of shared clonotypes between healthy human individuals. CD45RO negativity and positive selection for CCR7 defined naive CD8 cells, a population that excluded terminally differentiated effector memory CD45RA+ cells. Profiling relied on immunoSEQ multiplex PCR, and the TCRdb table lists in-frame clones only, not all of them. The table includes around 2,000,000 clones, around 93% detected once. Germline assignment: CDR1 MDHEN and CDR2 SYDVKM. There are 13 residues in the CDR3. V lost 6 bases, J lost 1 base, and 9 bases lay in between.

The clonotype comes from a man in his late teens or twenties in good health. Some clones in this sample may be carry-over from other donors' samples. The sample consisted of naive CD8+ T cells from PBMCs. The rearrangement uses TRBV28 and TRBJ1-1; D not resolved. CDR3 nucleotides: TGTGCCAGCAGACGGACGGCGAACACTGAAGCTTTCTTT. Protein: CASRRTANTEAFF.